Listed below are T cell receptor beta chains from one sample, sequenced in a study of blood T cell repertoires in COVID-19. Clones were read by immunoSEQ multiplex PCR, and TCRdb kept only the in-frame ones, dropping some. This sample has some 160,000 clones, with about 86% found just once. The sequenced sample consisted of peripheral blood. The receptors derive from a man between 65 and 85 years old with active or convalescent COVID-19. Both conserved end residues are part of each CDR3. Expanded clones are given a class, and other clones once, few, many or no size at all.

v_call	clone_size	j_call	cdr3_aa
TRBV6-5	NA	TRBJ1-2	CASSYQGVDPYGYTF
TRBV4-3	NA	TRBJ2-7	CASSLGLAASYEQYF
TRBV7-3	NA	TRBJ1-1	CASSFGGAEAFF
TRBV24-1	NA	TRBJ1-6	CATSGGGSEPYNSPLHF
TRBV6-4	NA	TRBJ2-3	CASSESGPSTDTQYF
TRBV7-9	NA	TRBJ2-7	CASNQGGPEQYF
TRBV11-2	NA	TRBJ1-4	CASSSRDRGFTNEKLFF
TRBV5-4	NA	TRBJ2-5	CASSLRPGVETQYF
TRBV6-4	NA	TRBJ1-1	CASSVTTGVGTEAFF
TRBV18	NA	TRBJ2-1	CASSQGQSNEQFF
TRBV30	NA	TRBJ1-2	CAWSVRRRTNYGYTF
TRBV5-1	NA	TRBJ2-7	CASSPSLGGDDYEQYF
TRBV5-6	NA	TRBJ1-1	CASSPLGTVNTEAFF
TRBV9	NA	TRBJ1-1	CASSVAQGNTEAFF
TRBV7-9	once	TRBJ2-7	CASSVGRQGHEQYF
TRBV5-1	NA	TRBJ1-1	CASSLASWRGRDTEAFF
TRBV7-2	NA	TRBJ2-2	CASSLGPSGANTGELFF
TRBV18	NA	TRBJ1-2	CASSPPSLYGYTF
TRBV3-1/TRBV3-2	NA	TRBJ1-3	CASSQVGVGNTIYF
TRBV5-1	NA	TRBJ1-5	CASSLDGGHQPQHF
TRBV6-5	few	TRBJ1-4	CASGQGNEKLFF
TRBV11-3	NA	TRBJ2-4	CASSGQNKNIQYF